This record concerns one T cell receptor beta chain sequence. Original handling: Reference gene primer amplification gave nucleated cell count estimates. Method: immunoSEQ multiplex PCR; TCRdb's copy keeps in-frame clones and lacks some. V and J calls plus clone size are reproduced from that table; the DNA served to infer D and trimming. The sample consists of tens of thousands of clones, 85% to 90% of them appearing once. This sample stems from a study of blood T cell repertoires in COVID-19. This CDR3 is built from 15 residues. Germline V gives CDR1 MGHDK, CDR2 SYGVNS. V lost 3 bases and J 0 bases, leaving 11 bases between the germline ends.

The V and J genes are TRBV25-1 and TRBJ2-5; maybe TRBD2 (5 bases). The source is a man aged 60 to 75 with acute or convalescent COVID-19. The sequenced sample was peripheral blood. The CDR3 reads CASSDMTINQETQYF. CDR3 nucleotide sequence: TGTGCCAGCAGTGACATGACTATAAACCAAGAGACCCAGTACTTC.